Shown below are 23 T cell receptor beta chains from a single sample sequenced in a study of blood T cells in healthy people across ages. The use of a sample-barcoded 5' primer and a J-beta primer mix characterized a second PCR of about 6 to 11 cycles. Each CDR3 protein gets one entry after TCRdb re-called the 5' RACE reads with MiXCR. This repertoire shows some 1.5 million distinct CDR3 sequences, 25% to 30% found once; its top ten account for approximately 7.7%. Sequenced material: blood. All receptors come from a woman in her 30s in good health.

This clonotype has only a few counts. J is TRBJ2-1 and V is TRBV24-1; the D gene is possibly TRBD2 (6 bases). Germline loops: CDR1 KGHDR, CDR2 SFDVKD. V was cut by 4 bases and J by 5 bases, with 14 bases left in between. This CDR3 comprises 15 residues. As DNA, the CDR3 is TGTGCCACCAGTGAGGCGGGACTGGAGCACAATGAGCAGTTCTTC. Its protein is CATSEAGLEHNEQFF.

This clonotype was seen more than once but under ten times. The rearrangement uses TRBV7-2 and TRBJ2-4; 8 nucleotides align to TRBD2. Germline V gives CDR1 SGHTA, CDR2 FQGNSA. CDR3 length: 17 amino acids. The ends lost 4 bases at V and 0 bases at J; junction bases unmatched: 8. The CDR3 coding sequence is TGTGCCAGCAGCTCGATGCCGGGGGGGGCAGCCAAAAACATTCAGTACTTC. Amino acid sequence: CASSSMPGGAAKNIQYF.

The V gene is TRBV24-1, the J gene TRBJ2-1, with 11 bases identical to TRBD2. CDR1 is KGHDR, CDR2 SFDVKD, per germline. This CDR3 region has 13 residues. Trimming cost V 4 bases and J 10 bases; bases outside gene matches: 2. The CDR3 DNA reads TGTGCCACCAGTGACAGGACTAGCGGGGAGCAGTTCTTC. This sequence encodes CATSDRTSGEQFF.

The V gene is TRBV6-5, the J gene TRBJ2-1; no firm D call. Trimming cost V 3 bases and J 5 bases, with 11 bases left between them. The germline V gene has CDR1 MNHEY and CDR2 SVGAGI. The CDR3 length is 14 residues. This CDR3 is CASSYQARHNEQFF. The DNA for the CDR3 is TGTGCCAGCAGTTATCAAGCGAGGCACAATGAGCAGTTCTTC.

The chain recombines TRBV9 with TRBJ1-5, with D unresolved. The CDR3 spans 15 residues. The germline CDR1 and CDR2 sequences are SGDLS and YYNGEE. Trimming took 0 bases from V and 0 from J, leaving 7 bases between them. As DNA, the CDR3 is TGTGCCAGCAGCGTAGGAGTCAGTAGCAATCAGCCCCAGCATTTT. Residues: CASSVGVSSNQPQHF. The whole variable domain, filled in from reference TRBV9 and TRBJ1-5, reads DSGVTQTPKHLITATGQRVTLRCSPRSGDLSVYWYQQSLDQGLQFLIQYYNGEERAKGNILERFSAQQFPDLHSELNLSSLELGDSALYFCASSVGVSSNQPQHFGDGTRLSIL.

This CDR3 is CSASRPGEGETQYF. In DNA form, the CDR3 reads TGCAGTGCTAGTCGCCCCGGGGAAGGAGAGACCCAGTACTTC. The gene calls are TRBV20-1 and TRBJ2-5; D perhaps matches TRBD2 (5 bases). In germline, CDR1 is DFQATT, CDR2 SNEGSKA (reference sequence). The V gene lost 3 bases and the J gene lost 4 bases, with 15 bases spanning the gap. The CDR3 runs to 14 residues.

This clonotype occurred a few times. This sequence joins TRBV19 and TRBJ2-3; 7 nucleotides align to TRBD1. CDR3 length equals 14 residues. Trimming cost V 4 bases and J 4 bases; bases outside gene matches: 5. Per germline, CDR1 LNHDA and CDR2 SQIVND (reference sequence). The CDR3 sequence: CASSTGGVADTQYF. DNA for the CDR3: TGTGCCAGTAGTACAGGGGGAGTCGCAGATACGCAGTATTTT.

With respect to this clonotype: The conserved phenylalanine or tryptophan is not found at the CDR3 terminus, so this likely reflects a read error. This sequence joins TRBV10-3 and TRBJ2-3; 14 positions match TRBD2. V lost 3 bases and J lost 8; bases outside the gene matches: 10. The CDR3 extends over 17 amino acids. Germline V gene data show CDR1 as ENHRY and CDR2 as SYGVKD. The CDR3 DNA is TGTGCCATCAGTGAAGCCGGGACTAGCGGGGGTGGGGGTACGCAGTATTTA. This translates into CAISEAGTSGGGGTQYL.

V gene TRBV12-3 or TRBV12-4 combines with J gene TRBJ2-3, with 7 bases lining up with TRBD2. The J segment lost 2 bases and the V segment lost 2 bases, leaving 4 bases of the junction unmatched. The CDR3 covers 15 residues. The CDR3 DNA is TGTGCCAGCAGTTTACCGGGACTAATCACAGATACGCAGTATTTT. As protein: CASSLPGLITDTQYF.

This clonotype has more than one count but fewer than ten. The DNA for the CDR3 is TGCGCCAGCTCTCCCGGGGTGGAAGGCTACACCTTC. It yields the protein CASSPGVEGYTF. The rearrangement links TRBV5-1 to TRBJ1-2; D gene uncertain. Looked up from germline, CDR1 is SGHRS and CDR2 is YFSETQ. Trimming removed 7 bases from V and 8 bases from J, with 15 bases in between. This CDR3 has 12 amino acids.

The chain couples TRBV7-6 to TRBJ2-5; D is ambiguous. The CDR3 spans 14 residues. With 0 bases removed from V and 5 bases from J, the gap between germline ends came to 10 bases. CDR1 is SGHVS, CDR2 FNYEAQ, per germline. The CDR3 nucleotides read TGTGCCAGCAGCTTAGCGCCTGGCACGGAGACCCAGTACTTC. Translating gives CASSLAPGTETQYF. Full variable domain (remainder filled in from reference TRBV7-6 and TRBJ2-5): GAGVSQSPRYKVTKRGQDVALRCDPISGHVSLYWYRQALGQGPEFLTYFNYEAQQDKSGLPNDRFSAERPEGSISTLTIQRTEQRDSAMYRCASSLAPGTETQYFGPGTRLLVL.

The rearrangement uses TRBV24-1 and TRBJ1-5; TRBD1 matches at 7 bases. J gave up 2 bases and V 10 bases, and 13 bases lay outside the gene matches. CDR3 length: 16 residues. The germline CDR1 and CDR2 sequences are KGHDR and SFDVKD. This chain's CDR3 is CATPQRGRVGNQPQHF. In DNA, the CDR3 is TGTGCCACGCCTCAAAGGGGGCGAGTGGGCAATCAGCCCCAGCATTTT.

The chain employs TRBV4-2 and TRBJ2-1; TRBD2 aligns across 7 bases. The CDR3 spans 15 residues. The junction had 10 bases not matched to a gene; V was cut back by 4 bases and J by 7 bases. Germline assignment: CDR1 LGHNA and CDR2 YNFKEQ. The CDR3 region is CASSPGLLGNNEQFF. CDR3 nucleotide sequence: TGTGCCAGCAGCCCGGGACTACTAGGTAATAATGAGCAGTTCTTC.

This clonotype was counted many times. This sequence joins TRBV5-4 and TRBJ2-7, with 9 bases lining up with TRBD1. Trimming took 0 bases from V and 2 from J; bases not matched to a gene: 3. The CDR3 contains 15 residues. CDR1 and CDR2 from the germline V gene are SGHNT and YYREEE (reference sequence). This chain's CDR3 is CASSLGDRVTYEQYF. The DNA for the CDR3 is TGTGCCAGCAGCTTGGGGGACAGGGTGACCTACGAGCAGTACTTC.

There are many counts of this clonotype. V usage is TRBV10-3 and J usage is TRBJ2-7; the match to TRBD2 covers 10 bases. Germline CDR1 is ENHRY and CDR2 is SYGVKD. This CDR3 has 14 residues. Trimming cost V 6 bases and J 6 bases; bases outside gene matches: 8. This chain's CDR3 is CAIRAGTSVLEQYF. CDR3 nucleotide sequence: TGTGCCATCAGAGCCGGGACTAGCGTCCTCGAGCAGTACTTC.

Only a few counts were recorded for this clonotype. The chain carries TRBV30 and TRBJ1-4; D is undetermined. This CDR3 contains 15 residues. The ends were cut back, 3 bases at V and 0 bases at J, with 11 bases in the middle. Germline values: CDR1 GTSNPN, CDR2 SVGIG (reference sequence). CDR3 nucleotides: TGTGCCTGGAGCGACCTACCGGCAACTAATGAAAAACTGTTTTTT. This encodes CAWSDLPATNEKLFF.

At least ten counts were recorded for this clonotype. One end of the junction is discordant with germline, which a read error may explain. The V and J genes are TRBV28 and TRBJ2-7; TRBD2 matches at 11 bases. The CDR3 runs to 14 residues. Germline values: CDR1 MDHEN, CDR2 SYDVKM. The CDR3 region is CASSRLAGSSEQYF. CDR3 bases: TGTGCCAGCAGCCGACTAGCGGGGTCCTCCGAGCAGTACTTC.

The J gene is TRBJ1-5, the V gene TRBV7-2; 7 bases agree with TRBD1. The CDR3 sequence is 14 residues long. Losses at the gene ends were 6 bases for V and 6 bases for J; bases not matched to a gene: 8. CDR1 is SGHTA and CDR2 is FQGNSA in the germline V gene. CDR3 nucleotides: TGTGCCAGCAGTAATAGACAGGGTAGTCAGCCCCAGCATTTT. It yields the protein CASSNRQGSQPQHF.

This chain links TRBV7-8 with TRBJ2-3; no reliable D call. The V end was cut by 5 bases, the J end by 6 bases, with 15 bases between. CDR1 is SGHVS and CDR2 is FQNEAQ in the germline V gene. CDR3 length equals 14 residues. The CDR3 coding sequence is TGTGCCAGCAGCCCTAGGCGGTTGGGGGATACGCAGTATTTT. Encoded protein: CASSPRRLGDTQYF.

This clonotype was counted a few times. The chain is built from TRBV28 and TRBJ2-2, with 9 bases that match TRBD1. The germline V gene has CDR1 MDHEN and CDR2 SYDVKM. J gave up 7 bases and V 7 bases, and 7 bases lay outside the gene matches. The CDR3 contains 14 residues. Here the CDR3 reads CASKRDREDGELFF. CDR3 DNA sequence: TGTGCCAGCAAAAGGGACAGGGAGGACGGGGAGCTGTTTTTT. The complete variable domain, with remaining parts taken from reference TRBV28 and TRBJ2-2, reads DVKVTQSSRYLVKRTGEKVFLECVQDMDHENMFWYRQDPGLGLRLIYFSYDVKMKEKGDIPEGYSVSREKKERFSLILESASTNQTSMYLCASKRDREDGELFFGEGSRLTVL.

The chain carries TRBV4-2 and TRBJ2-1; D not resolved. Per the germline V gene, CDR1 is LGHNA and CDR2 is YNFKEQ. The V end was cut by 3 bases, the J end by 9 bases, with 21 bases between. This CDR3 is 16 amino acids long. The CDR3 loop is CASSQPGPSLGGEQFF. In nucleotides, the CDR3 is TGTGCCAGCAGCCAGCCGGGCCCTTCCCTTGGTGGTGAGCAGTTCTTC.

This chain uses TRBV5-1 with TRBJ2-5, with no clear D. Germline V gene sequence: CDR1 SGHRS, CDR2 YFSETQ. Deletions cut 4 bases from V and 3 bases from J, with 13 bases between. This CDR3 has 14 residues. The CDR3 nucleotides read TGCGCCAGCAGCCGAGATGGGATAGAAGAGACCCAGTACTTC. It encodes CASSRDGIEETQYF. The complete variable domain, with remaining parts taken from reference TRBV5-1 and TRBJ2-5, reads KAGVTQTPRYLIKTRGQQVTLSCSPISGHRSVSWYQQTPGQGLQFLFEYFSETQRNKGNFPGRFSGRQFSNSRSEMNVSTLELGDSALYLCASSRDGIEETQYFGPGTRLLVL.

The genes are TRBV12-3 or TRBV12-4 and TRBJ2-1; 7 bases are a match to TRBD2. The CDR3 length is 15 residues. With V trimmed by 7 bases and J by 5 bases, 11 bases remained unmatched. CDR3 DNA sequence: TGTGCCAGCACTCAGACGGGGGGTAACCACAATGAGCAGTTCTTC. Its translation is CASTQTGGNHNEQFF.